Listed below are T cell receptor beta chains from one sample, sequenced in a study of shared clonotypes between healthy human individuals. Assay used: immunoSEQ multiplex PCR; TCRdb lists only in-frame clones, some missing. Found here are 2,500,000 or so clones, around 92% of them singletons; the top ten hold roughly 0.34%. Specimen: naive CD4+ T cells from PBMCs. These receptors were collected from a man younger than 35 in good health. Some clones in this sample may be carry-over from other donors' samples. Both conserved end residues are part of each CDR3. A D gene is named only where the DNA matches it firmly. Clone size is shown for a subset of rows, as once, few, many or a class of expanded clone.

TRBV28,.,TRBJ2-4,TRBD1,TGTGCCAGCAGTTTTTCAGGGGGCTATCCCAAAAACATTCAGTACTTC,CASSFSGGYPKNIQYF
TRBV30,.,TRBJ1-2,TRBD1,TGTGCCTGGAGAGGACAGGGATGGGGTGGCTACACCTTC,CAWRGQGWGGYTF
TRBV5-4,.,TRBJ2-3,TRBD2,TGTGCCAGCAGCTCCAGGGTAGCGGGATTCGGGACAGATACGCAGTATTTT,CASSSRVAGFGTDTQYF
TRBV7-9,.,TRBJ2-5,TRBD1,TGTGCCAGCAGCCCCGACAGGGGAAAAGAGACCCAGTACTTC,CASSPDRGKETQYF
TRBV29-1,.,TRBJ2-3,TRBD2,TGCAGCGGGTGGGCTAGCGGGAACACAGATACGCAGTATTTT,CSGWASGNTDTQYF
TRBV11-2,.,TRBJ2-1,TRBD2,TGTGCCAGCAGCTTCGGACTAGCGGGAGCTCTGCAGTTCTTC,CASSFGLAGALQFF
TRBV18,once,TRBJ2-3,.,TGTGCCAGCTCAACCGGAACTTACAACACAGATACGCAGTATTTT,CASSTGTYNTDTQYF
TRBV9,.,TRBJ2-2,.,TGTGCCAGCAGCGTAGTCGGTACCGGGGAGCTGTTTTTT,CASSVVGTGELFF
TRBV6-1,.,TRBJ1-2,TRBD1,TGTGCCAGCAGTGAACTGGGACAGGGGGCCGAAGACTATGGCTACACCTTC,CASSELGQGAEDYGYTF
TRBV6-5,.,TRBJ2-2,.,TGTGCCAGCAGAAACGGGTTTTCAGCCGGGGAGCTGTTTTTT,CASRNGFSAGELFF
TRBV30,.,TRBJ2-2,TRBD2,TGTGCCTGGAGTATCACCGGGACTAGCAGGTCCGGGGAGCTGTTTTTT,CAWSITGTSRSGELFF
TRBV19,.,TRBJ1-1,.,TGTGCCAGTAGTATAACAGGGAACACTGAAGCTTTCTTT,CASSITGNTEAFF
TRBV4-2,.,TRBJ2-7,.,TGTGCCAGCAGCCAAGTCGGGACGGCTAGAAGCGAGCAGTACTTC,CASSQVGTARSEQYF
TRBV9,.,TRBJ2-3,TRBD2,TGTGCCAGCAGCGGAAGCGGGAGGGCCACAGATACGCAGTATTTT,CASSGSGRATDTQYF
TRBV6-4,.,TRBJ1-1,.,TGTGCCAGCAGTGTAACCCAAGGCAGTTCGGAAGCTTTCTTT,CASSVTQGSSEAFF
TRBV5-4,.,TRBJ2-7,TRBD2,TGTGCCAGCAGCTTGGAAACTAGCGGGAGCTTGGGCTCCTACGAGCAGTACTTC,CASSLETSGSLGSYEQYF
TRBV27,.,TRBJ2-7,TRBD2,TGTGCCAGCAGTTTACCCTCGGGAAGCGGGAGGTCCTACGAGCAGTACTTC,CASSLPSGSGRSYEQYF
TRBV27,.,TRBJ2-3,.,TGTGCCAGCAGTGTTTATCCTAGCACAGATACGCAGTATTTT,CASSVYPSTDTQYF
TRBV5-1,.,TRBJ1-1,.,TGCGCCAGCAGCTTGGACGGGGGGACTGAAGCTTTCTTT,CASSLDGGTEAFF
TRBV2,.,TRBJ1-2,TRBD1,TGTGCCAGCAGTGAACCCCCAGGGACAGGGGTCGGCTATGGCTACACCTTC,CASSEPPGTGVGYGYTF
TRBV7-3,.,TRBJ1-1,.,TGTGCCAGCAGCCAAAATGGGGGGCAGTTAACTGAAGCTTTCTTT,CASSQNGGQLTEAFF
TRBV27,.,TRBJ1-1,.,TGTGCCAGCAGTACTTACACTGAAGCTTTCTTT,CASSTYTEAFF
TRBV6-1,.,TRBJ1-2,TRBD1,TGTGCCAGCAGATTAGACAGGGGCTATTATGGCTACACCTTC,CASRLDRGYYGYTF
TRBV11-2,.,TRBJ1-2,.,TGTGCCAGCAGCCCGGGGACGAGCTATGGCTACACCTTC,CASSPGTSYGYTF
TRBV7-3,.,TRBJ2-7,.,TGTGCCAGCAGCTTAAGGGGAGGGGGCCCCGTGACGACCTACGAGCAGTACTTC,CASSLRGGGPVTTYEQYF
TRBV28,.,TRBJ2-2,TRBD2,TGTGCCAGCTTTAATAGCGGGAGTGGCGGGGAGCTGTTTTTT,CASFNSGSGGELFF
TRBV11-3,.,TRBJ2-6,.,TGTGCCAGCAGCCCAGGGCTGTCCTCTGGGGCCAACGTCCTGACTTTC,CASSPGLSSGANVLTF
TRBV27,.,TRBJ1-5,TRBD1,TGTGCCAGCAGTCTCTCCGGGACAGGGCTCAATCAGCCCCAGCATTTT,CASSLSGTGLNQPQHF